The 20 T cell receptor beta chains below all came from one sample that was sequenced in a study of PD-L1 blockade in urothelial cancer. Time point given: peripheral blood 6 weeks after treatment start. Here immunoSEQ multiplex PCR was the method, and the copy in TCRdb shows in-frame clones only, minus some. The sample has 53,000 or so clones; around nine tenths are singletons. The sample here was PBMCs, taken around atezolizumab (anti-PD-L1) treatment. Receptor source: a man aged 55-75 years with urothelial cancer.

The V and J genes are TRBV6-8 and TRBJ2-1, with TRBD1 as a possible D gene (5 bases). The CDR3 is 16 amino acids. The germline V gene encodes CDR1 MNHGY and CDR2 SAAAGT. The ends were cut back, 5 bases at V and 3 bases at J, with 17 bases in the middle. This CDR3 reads CASSILPQGYYNEQFF. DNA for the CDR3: TGTGCCAGCAGTATACTCCCCCAGGGATACTACAATGAGCAGTTCTTC.

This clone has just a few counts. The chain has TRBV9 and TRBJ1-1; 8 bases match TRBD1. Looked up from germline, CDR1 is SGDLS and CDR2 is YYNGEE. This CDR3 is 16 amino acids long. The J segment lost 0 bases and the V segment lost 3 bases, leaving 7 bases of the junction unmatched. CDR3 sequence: CASSGRTGRMNTEAFF. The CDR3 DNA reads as TGTGCCAGCAGCGGGAGGACAGGGAGGATGAACACTGAAGCTTTCTTT.

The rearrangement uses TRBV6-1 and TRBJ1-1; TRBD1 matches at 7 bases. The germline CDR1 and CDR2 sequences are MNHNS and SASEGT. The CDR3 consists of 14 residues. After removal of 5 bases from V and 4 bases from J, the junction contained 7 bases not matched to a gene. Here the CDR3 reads CASSFDRVGTEAFF. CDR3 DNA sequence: TGTGCCAGCAGTTTTGACAGGGTGGGCACTGAAGCTTTCTTT.

CDR3 protein: CASSPRTGLNYGYTF. Here the CDR3 DNA reads TGTGCCAGTAGTCCGAGGACAGGGCTAAACTATGGCTACACCTTC. This sequence joins TRBV19 and TRBJ1-2; 8 bases line up with TRBD1. The V and J ends lost 5 bases and 2 bases, in that order; junction bases with no gene match: 7. This CDR3 comprises 15 residues. Germline lookup yields CDR1 LNHDA and CDR2 SQIVND (reference sequence).

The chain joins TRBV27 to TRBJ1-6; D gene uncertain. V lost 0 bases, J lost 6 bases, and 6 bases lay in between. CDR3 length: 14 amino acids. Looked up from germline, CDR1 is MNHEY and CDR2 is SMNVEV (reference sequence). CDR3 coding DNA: TGTGCCAGCAGTTTATCTCTTCTTAATTCACCCCTCCACTTT. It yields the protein CASSLSLLNSPLHF.

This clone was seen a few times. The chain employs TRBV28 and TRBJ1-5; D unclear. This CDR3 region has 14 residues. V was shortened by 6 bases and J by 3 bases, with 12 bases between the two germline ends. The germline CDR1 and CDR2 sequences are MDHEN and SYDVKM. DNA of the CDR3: TGTGCCAGCAGACCGAACACCGTCAATCAGCCCCAGCATTTT. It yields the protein CASRPNTVNQPQHF.

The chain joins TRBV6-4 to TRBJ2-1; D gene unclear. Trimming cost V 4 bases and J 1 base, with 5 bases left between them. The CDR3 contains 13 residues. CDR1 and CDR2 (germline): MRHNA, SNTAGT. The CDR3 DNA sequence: TGTGCCAGCAGTGTTGAGTCCTACAATGAGCAGTTCTTC. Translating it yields CASSVESYNEQFF.

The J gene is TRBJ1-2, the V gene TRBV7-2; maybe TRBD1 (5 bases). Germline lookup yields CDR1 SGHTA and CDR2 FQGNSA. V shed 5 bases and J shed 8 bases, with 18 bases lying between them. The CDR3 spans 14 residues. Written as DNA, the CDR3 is TGTGCCAGCAGCGAAGGCCTGGGACTCAGGGGCTACACCTTC. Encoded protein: CASSEGLGLRGYTF.

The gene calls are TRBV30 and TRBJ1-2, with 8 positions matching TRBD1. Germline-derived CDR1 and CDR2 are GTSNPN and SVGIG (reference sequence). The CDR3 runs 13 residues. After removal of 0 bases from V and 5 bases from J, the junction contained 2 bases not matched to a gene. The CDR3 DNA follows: TGTGCCTGGAGTGTGCAGGGGGCATATGGCTACACCTTC. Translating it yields CAWSVQGAYGYTF.

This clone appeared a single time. CDR3 in amino acids: CAISDRGYEKLFF. In DNA, the CDR3 is TGTGCCATCAGTGACAGGGGGTACGAAAAACTGTTTTTT. V gene TRBV10-3 combines with J gene TRBJ1-4, with 7 bases matching TRBD1. The CDR3 length is 13 residues. The V segment lost 3 bases and the J segment 8 bases; nucleotides outside the gene matches: 3. Germline V gene lookup returns CDR1 ENHRY and CDR2 SYGVKD.

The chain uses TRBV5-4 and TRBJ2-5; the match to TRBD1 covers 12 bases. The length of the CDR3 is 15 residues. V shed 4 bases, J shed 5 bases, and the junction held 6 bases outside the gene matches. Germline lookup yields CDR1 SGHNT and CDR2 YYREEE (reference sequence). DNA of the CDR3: TGTGCCAGCAGCGGCGGGGACAGGGGGCGGGAGACCCAGTACTTC. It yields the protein CASSGGDRGRETQYF.

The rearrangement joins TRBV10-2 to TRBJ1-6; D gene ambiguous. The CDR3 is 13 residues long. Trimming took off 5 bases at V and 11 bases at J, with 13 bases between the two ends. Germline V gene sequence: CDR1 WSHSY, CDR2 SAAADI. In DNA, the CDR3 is TGCGCCAGCAGTCGGGAACAGTATGCACCCCTCCACTTT. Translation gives CASSREQYAPLHF.

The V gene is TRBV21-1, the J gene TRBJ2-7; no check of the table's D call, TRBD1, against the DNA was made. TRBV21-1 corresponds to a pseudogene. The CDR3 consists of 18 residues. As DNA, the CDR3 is TGTGCCAGCAGCATTCTCCCCCCTGGGACAGAGAAGGCCTACGAGCAGTACTTC. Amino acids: CASSILPPGTEKAYEQYF.

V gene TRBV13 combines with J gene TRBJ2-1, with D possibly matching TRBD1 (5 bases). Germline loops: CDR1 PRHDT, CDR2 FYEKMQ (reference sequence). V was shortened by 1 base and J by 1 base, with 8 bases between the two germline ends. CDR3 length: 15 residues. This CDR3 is CASSLVRASYNEQFF. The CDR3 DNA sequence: TGTGCCAGCAGCTTAGTCAGGGCATCCTACAATGAGCAGTTCTTC.

CDR3 protein: CASSLGAASGGPYQETQYF. The CDR3 DNA follows: TGTGCCAGCAGCTTAGGGGCGGCTAGCGGGGGCCCGTACCAAGAGACCCAGTACTTC. V usage is TRBV7-2 and J usage is TRBJ2-5; 10 bases agree with TRBD2. CDR1 SGHTA and CDR2 FQGNSA come from the germline V gene. V gave up 1 base and J gave up 0 bases; unmatched junction bases: 11. The length of the CDR3 is 19 residues.

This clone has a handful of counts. This CDR3 reads CASSQGQRISYNEQFF. The CDR3 DNA follows: TGTGCCAGCAGCCAGGGACAGCGGATTTCCTACAATGAGCAGTTCTTC. V is TRBV21-1 and J is TRBJ2-1; TRBD1 is the table's D call, not checked against the DNA. TRBV21-1 is tagged as a pseudogene. There are 16 residues in the CDR3.

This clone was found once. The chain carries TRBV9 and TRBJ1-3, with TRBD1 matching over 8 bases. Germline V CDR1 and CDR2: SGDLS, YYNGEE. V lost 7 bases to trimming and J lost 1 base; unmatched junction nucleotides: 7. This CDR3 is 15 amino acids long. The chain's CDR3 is CASSSGGGSGNTIYF. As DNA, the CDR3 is TGTGCCAGCTCATCAGGGGGCGGTTCTGGAAACACCATATATTTT.

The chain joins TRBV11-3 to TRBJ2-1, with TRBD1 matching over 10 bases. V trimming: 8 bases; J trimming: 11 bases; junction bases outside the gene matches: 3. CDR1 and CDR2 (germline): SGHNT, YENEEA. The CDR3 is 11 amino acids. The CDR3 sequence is CASGTGEKQFF. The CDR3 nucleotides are TGTGCCAGCGGGACAGGGGAAAAGCAGTTCTTC.

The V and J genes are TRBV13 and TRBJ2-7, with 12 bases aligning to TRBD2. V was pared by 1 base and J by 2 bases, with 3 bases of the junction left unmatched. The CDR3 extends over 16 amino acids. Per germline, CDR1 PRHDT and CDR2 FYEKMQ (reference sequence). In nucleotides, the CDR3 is TGTGCCAGCAGCTTAGAACTAGCGGGGGGACCCTACGAGCAGTACTTC. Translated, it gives CASSLELAGGPYEQYF.

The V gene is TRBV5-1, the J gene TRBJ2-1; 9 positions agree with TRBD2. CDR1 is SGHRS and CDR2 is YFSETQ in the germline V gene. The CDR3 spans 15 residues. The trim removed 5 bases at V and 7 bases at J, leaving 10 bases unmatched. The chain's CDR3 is CASRRGGGAVNEQFF. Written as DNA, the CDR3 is TGCGCCAGCAGGAGGGGCGGGGGGGCCGTGAATGAGCAGTTCTTC.